A selection of T cell receptor beta chains follows, all from one sample in a study of response to subunit inactivated influenza vaccine. TCRdb passed the RT-PCR reads through MiXCR, listing each CDR3 protein once. The data hold roughly 700,000 distinct CDR3 sequences, with around 14% observed a single time. Source: PBMCs from blood, taken approximately 15 days before vaccination. The source of these receptors is a man aged 45-60 years who received an inactivated influenza vaccine. The CDR3 runs from the conserved cysteine through the conserved F or W.

j_call v_call cdr3_aa
TRBJ2-1 TRBV6-1 CASSVLGPSYNEQFF
TRBJ1-1 TRBV6-6 CASSYSAGLEAFF
TRBJ2-2 TRBV20-1 CSALPLALDLNTGELFF
TRBJ2-5 TRBV20-1 CSARRRAGETQYF
TRBJ1-2 TRBV6-6 CASSYLDGAGYTF
TRBJ2-7 TRBV28 CASSLGSGTSGEQYF
TRBJ2-5 TRBV11-2 CASSPAGTTNQENQYF
TRBJ1-5 TRBV28 CATGADFSNQPQHF
TRBJ2-1 TRBV20-1 CSASKSSFNEQFF
TRBJ2-7 TRBV3-1 CASSNQGYEQYF
TRBJ1-2 TRBV28 CASSPADRAAGYTF
TRBJ2-3 TRBV12-3/TRBV12-4 CASRSSWGGSDTQYF
TRBJ2-7 TRBV29-1 CSVMGGVSSYEQYF
TRBJ1-5 TRBV20-1 CSATDGDQPQHF
TRBJ1-1 TRBV4-3 CASSQDGLAENTEAFF
TRBJ1-1 TRBV7-8 CASSLSTRGLNTEAFF
TRBJ2-5 TRBV12-3/TRBV12-4 CASSLARGPSGHQETQYF
TRBJ2-1 TRBV6-1 CASRRERGGHYNEQFF
TRBJ1-5 TRBV2 CASSGTGGFQPQHF
TRBJ1-4 TRBV20-1 CSAAPTGIEEKLFF
TRBJ2-5 TRBV4-1 CASSQEEPRGTGGFQETQYF
TRBJ2-7 TRBV7-9 CASNTDRRSYEQYF
TRBJ2-3 TRBV5-1 CASSLDVWPSTDTQYF
TRBJ2-7 TRBV7-9 CASSLGLQASYEQYF
TRBJ2-7 TRBV5-1 CASSPTRGEQYF
TRBJ1-3 TRBV28 CASSPAQGPGNTIYF
TRBJ2-5 TRBV28 CASSPMDREETQYF
TRBJ2-1 TRBV6-5 CASSYSARGLYNEQFF
TRBJ2-7 TRBV3-1 CASSQVATSYEQYF